This T cell receptor beta chain is drawn from a study of blood T cell repertoires in COVID-19. Background on the study: Collection of acute and convalescent COVID-19 samples took place in the United States, Italy and Spain. T cells, B-cell-depleted T cells, or PBMCs supplied cDNA or gDNA.

The germline V gene has CDR1 SGHTS and CDR2 YDEGEE. This CDR3 region has 13 residues. V gave up 0 bases and J gave up 9 bases, with 10 bases separating them. Assay: immunoSEQ multiplex PCR; the TCRdb copy retains only in-frame clones and omits some. The repertoire holds about 52,000 clones, with less than 95% as singletons. The chain combines TRBV5-8 with TRBJ1-5; D is possibly TRBD1 (5 bases). The receptor was derived from a human donor in a cohort sampled during active COVID-19. The source material was peripheral blood. CDR3 in amino acids: CASSLGQSLPQHF. The CDR3, as DNA: TGTGCCAGCAGCTTGGGACAGTCCTTGCCCCAGCATTTT.